This T cell receptor beta chain was retrieved from a study of shared clonotypes between healthy human individuals. As concerns this clone: As yet, its antigen is unknown.

Germline CDR1 MDHEN, CDR2 SYDVKM. This CDR3 contains 14 residues. Losses at the gene ends were 4 bases for V and 8 bases for J; bases not matched to a gene: 6. Some clones are missing from TCRdb's copy, which holds only in-frame ones; the method was immunoSEQ multiplex PCR. The repertoire consists of roughly 760,000 clones, with approximately 74% occurring once and the leading ten covering roughly 1.7%. Points from the study as a whole: Having only a few donors restricted how much genetic and exposure-history diversity was captured.

The J gene is TRBJ1-4, the V gene TRBV28; TRBD1 aligns across 8 bases. This TCR came from a woman younger than 45 in good health. The specimen was memory CD4+ T cells sorted from blood. Regarding subset: CD45RA-negative fraction. CDR3 in amino acids: CASSSPGGGEKLFF. The CDR3 DNA is TGTGCCAGCAGTTCCCCAGGGGGCGGAGAAAAACTGTTTTTT.